This entry features one T cell receptor (beta chain) sequence. What it binds is unknown. These data come from a study of T cell responses to AZD1222 COVID-19 vaccine. Overall study findings and caveats: Donors skewed white British and female; clonal diversity was possibly underestimated. Reports say nearly half of spike-specific TCRs go after unmutated variant regions.

The CDR3 runs 18 residues. Germline V gene data show CDR1 as GTSNPN and CDR2 as SVGIG (reference sequence). Trimming stripped 0 bases from V and 8 bases from J, with 25 bases between. Produced via immunoSEQ multiplex PCR; TCRdb's table is partial and in-frame only. The repertoire has over 65,000 clones, about 91% of them found once; the top ten carry 5.5% to 9%. The material was peripheral blood, obtained on day 0 of MenACWY control vaccination. The J gene is TRBJ1-4, the V gene TRBV30; no clear D gene. The clonotype was recovered from an adult in good health. In DNA form, the CDR3 reads TGTGCCTGGAGTGTACCCTCCGGCTTTCGACTGAAGAGGGAAAAACTGTTTTTT. Translation gives CAWSVPSGFRLKREKLFF.